What follows is one T cell receptor (beta chain) and its context. This record comes from a study of blood T cell repertoires in COVID-19. Produced via immunoSEQ multiplex PCR; TCRdb's table is partial and in-frame only. The table lists some 150,000 clones, 75% to 85% of them singletons. Input material: peripheral blood. The TCR sequence derives from a woman aged 50 to 60 with acute or convalescent COVID-19.

The DNA for the CDR3 is TGCGCCAGCAGCCAGGGCCTCCAAGAGACCCAGTACTTC. This encodes CASSQGLQETQYF. The chain couples TRBV5-1 to TRBJ2-5, with D maybe TRBD1 (5 bases). CDR1 and CDR2 (germline): SGHRS, YFSETQ. This CDR3 has 13 amino acids. Trimming removed 4 bases at V and 1 base at J, with 8 bases between.